A single sample gave rise to the 16 T cell receptor beta chains below, sequenced in a study of blood T cells in healthy people across ages. Sample-barcoded 5' priming and a J-beta primer mix drove a second PCR of about 6 to 12 cycles. TCRdb ran MiXCR on the 5' RACE reads and lists one entry per CDR3 protein. Of 870,000 or so distinct CDR3 sequences in the sample, about 30% were seen once. What was sequenced was blood. These receptors came from a woman older than 75 in good health.

This clonotype was recorded only once. Its ends do not fully match the called genes, so a read error is possible. V and J are TRBV12-3 or TRBV12-4 and TRBJ2-3, with 7 bases that match TRBD1. The CDR3 runs 14 residues. CDR3 residues: CASSTRGGTDAQYF. The CDR3 nucleotides are TGTGCCAGCAGCACCCGAGGGGGCACAGATGCGCAGTATTTT.

V is TRBV5-6 and J is TRBJ1-2; TRBD1 might be the D (6 bases). Germline V gene lookup returns CDR1 SGHDT and CDR2 YYEEEE. Trimming took 3 bases from V and 3 from J, leaving 12 bases between them. The CDR3 contains 14 residues. Here the CDR3 reads CASSSPTGDYGYTF. The CDR3 DNA reads TGTGCCAGCAGCTCACCGACAGGAGACTATGGCTACACCTTC.

Of note for this clonotype: Since a much larger clone is just one base distant, this may be a read error. The final CDR3 position lacks the conserved phenylalanine or tryptophan, pointing to a likely read error. The rearrangement uses TRBV5-1 and TRBJ2-7; D is perhaps TRBD1 (6 bases). Trimming shortened V by 5 bases and J by 0 bases, and 9 bases separated the two germline ends. Per the germline V gene, CDR1 is SGHRS and CDR2 is YFSETQ. The CDR3 loop spans 13 amino acids. This CDR3 reads CASRQGFSYEQYI. The DNA of the CDR3 is TGCGCCAGCAGACAGGGATTCTCCTACGAGCAGTACATC.

This clonotype was counted between two and nine times. The chain recombines TRBV3-1 with TRBJ1-5; TRBD1 might be the D (5 bases). Trimming took 6 bases from V and 1 from J, leaving 13 bases between them. This CDR3 spans 15 amino acids. CDR1 is LGHDT and CDR2 is YNNKEL in the germline V gene (reference sequence). This CDR3 reads CASSPGSGSNQPQHF. The CDR3 nucleotides read TGTGCCAGCAGTCCAGGGTCTGGGAGCAATCAGCCCCAGCATTTT.

The sample holds a few counts of this clonotype. The chain links TRBV7-2 to TRBJ1-1, with 8 nucleotides matching TRBD1. Germline V CDR1 and CDR2: SGHTA, FQGNSA. V shed 5 bases and J 2 bases; nucleotides not matched to a gene: 7. CDR3 length: 15 residues. The CDR3 nucleotides are TGTGCCAGCAGCCCTCGGACAGGGACAAACACTGAAGCTTTCTTT. Its protein product is CASSPRTGTNTEAFF.

A note on this clonotype: A single base separates this from a much larger clone, so it may be a read error. The chain couples TRBV11-2 to TRBJ2-3; D might be TRBD1 (5 bases). The V end was cut by 8 bases, the J end by 2 bases, with 14 bases between. The CDR3 length is 14 residues. The germline CDR1 and CDR2 sequences are SGHAT and FQNNGV. CDR3 protein: CASGRGHITDTQYF. The CDR3 nucleotides read TGTGCCAGCGGGCGCGGACACATCACAGATACGCAGTATTTT.

The chain carries TRBV4-2 and TRBJ1-1; 10 positions match TRBD1. The CDR3 loop spans 18 amino acids. V gave up 2 bases and J gave up 4 bases; unmatched junction bases: 13. CDR1 LGHNA and CDR2 YNFKEQ come from the germline V gene. DNA for the CDR3: TGTGCCAGCAGCCAATTTAGGACAGGGGGGGGGTCGGGCACTGAAGCTTTCTTT. Its translation is CASSQFRTGGGSGTEAFF.

Concerning this clonotype: A much larger clone is a single base away; this may be a read error. V and J are TRBV27 and TRBJ2-7; tentative D call: TRBD2 (7 bases). V lost 6 bases, J lost 2 bases, and 14 bases lay in between. The CDR3 spans 14 residues. CDR1 and CDR2 (germline): MNHEY, SMNVEV (reference sequence). The CDR3 sequence is CASRGGPKPYEQYF. The CDR3 coding sequence is TGTGCCAGCAGGGGGGGGCCAAAGCCCTACGAGCAGTACTTC.

This clonotype has just a few counts. This rearrangement joins TRBV29-1 to TRBJ2-1; D remains unclear. Trimming left V 3 bases short and J 0 bases short, with 6 bases between. The CDR3 extends over 13 amino acids. Germline V gives CDR1 SQVTM, CDR2 ANQGSEA. The DNA of the CDR3 is TGCAGCGTTGACGAACGCTCCTACAATGAGCAGTTCTTC. Encoded protein: CSVDERSYNEQFF.

This clonotype was observed at least ten times. The gene calls are TRBV7-9 and TRBJ1-2; 10 bases are a match to TRBD1. Germline assignment: CDR1 SEHNR and CDR2 FQNEAQ (reference sequence). CDR3 length: 15 amino acids. The V segment lost 5 bases and the J segment 1 base; nucleotides outside the gene matches: 4. The chain's CDR3 is CASSKGTGVNYGYTF. The CDR3, as DNA: TGTGCCAGCAGCAAGGGGACAGGGGTTAACTATGGCTACACCTTC.

On this clonotype: The junction differs from germline at one of its ends, possibly a read error. The chain combines TRBV7-9 with TRBJ2-5, with 12 bases fitting TRBD2. Germline values: CDR1 SEHNR, CDR2 FQNEAQ (reference sequence). This CDR3 has 15 amino acids. CDR3: CASSWTSGASDTQYF. CDR3 sequence (DNA): TGCGCCAGCAGCTGGACTAGCGGGGCGTCAGATACCCAGTACTTC.

This clonotype appeared a few times. This chain uses TRBV5-6 with TRBJ1-4; a weak D match, TRBD1 (5 bases). The germline CDR1 and CDR2 sequences are SGHDT and YYEEEE. The CDR3 runs to 12 residues. V lost 0 bases, J lost 13 bases, and 10 bases lay in between. CDR3 coding DNA: TGTGCCAGCAGCTTGGAACCGGGGCGACTGTTTTTT. Translated, it gives CASSLEPGRLFF.

Only a few counts were recorded for this clonotype. The CDR3: CASSSRDGQGCNEQFF. The CDR3, as DNA: TGTGCCAGCAGCTCCAGAGACGGTCAGGGTTGCAATGAGCAGTTCTTC. This chain uses TRBV11-2 with TRBJ2-1; D may be TRBD1 (5 bases). The length of the CDR3 is 16 residues. V lost 4 bases to trimming and J lost 6 bases, with 19 bases between them. From germline, CDR1 is SGHAT and CDR2 FQNNGV.

DNA for the CDR3: TGTGCCAGCAGCCTCGCTTCGGGGGAGTCCGGGGAGCTGTTTTTT. Encoded protein: CASSLASGESGELFF. The chain combines TRBV5-6 with TRBJ2-2; D perhaps matches TRBD2 (6 bases). V was shortened by 4 bases and J by 6 bases, with 16 bases between the two germline ends. This CDR3 is built from 15 residues. CDR1 and CDR2 from the germline V gene are SGHDT and YYEEEE.

This sequence joins TRBV3-1 and TRBJ1-2; D uncertain. Trimming stripped 1 base from V and 4 bases from J, with 10 bases between. CDR3 size: 14 residues. Germline CDR1 LGHDT, CDR2 YNNKEL (reference sequence). The CDR3 DNA sequence: TGTGCCAGCAGCCAAGTTGTATGGTCCTATGGCTACACCTTC. It specifies CASSQVVWSYGYTF.

This chain links TRBV20-1 with TRBJ2-3, with a possible D match to TRBD2 (6 bases). This CDR3 has 15 residues. V lost 0 bases and J 1 base, leaving 11 bases between the germline ends. In germline, CDR1 is DFQATT, CDR2 SNEGSKA (reference sequence). The CDR3 reads CSARDMRDRTDTQYF. The CDR3 region has the DNA TGCAGTGCTAGAGATATGCGGGACCGCACAGATACGCAGTATTTT.